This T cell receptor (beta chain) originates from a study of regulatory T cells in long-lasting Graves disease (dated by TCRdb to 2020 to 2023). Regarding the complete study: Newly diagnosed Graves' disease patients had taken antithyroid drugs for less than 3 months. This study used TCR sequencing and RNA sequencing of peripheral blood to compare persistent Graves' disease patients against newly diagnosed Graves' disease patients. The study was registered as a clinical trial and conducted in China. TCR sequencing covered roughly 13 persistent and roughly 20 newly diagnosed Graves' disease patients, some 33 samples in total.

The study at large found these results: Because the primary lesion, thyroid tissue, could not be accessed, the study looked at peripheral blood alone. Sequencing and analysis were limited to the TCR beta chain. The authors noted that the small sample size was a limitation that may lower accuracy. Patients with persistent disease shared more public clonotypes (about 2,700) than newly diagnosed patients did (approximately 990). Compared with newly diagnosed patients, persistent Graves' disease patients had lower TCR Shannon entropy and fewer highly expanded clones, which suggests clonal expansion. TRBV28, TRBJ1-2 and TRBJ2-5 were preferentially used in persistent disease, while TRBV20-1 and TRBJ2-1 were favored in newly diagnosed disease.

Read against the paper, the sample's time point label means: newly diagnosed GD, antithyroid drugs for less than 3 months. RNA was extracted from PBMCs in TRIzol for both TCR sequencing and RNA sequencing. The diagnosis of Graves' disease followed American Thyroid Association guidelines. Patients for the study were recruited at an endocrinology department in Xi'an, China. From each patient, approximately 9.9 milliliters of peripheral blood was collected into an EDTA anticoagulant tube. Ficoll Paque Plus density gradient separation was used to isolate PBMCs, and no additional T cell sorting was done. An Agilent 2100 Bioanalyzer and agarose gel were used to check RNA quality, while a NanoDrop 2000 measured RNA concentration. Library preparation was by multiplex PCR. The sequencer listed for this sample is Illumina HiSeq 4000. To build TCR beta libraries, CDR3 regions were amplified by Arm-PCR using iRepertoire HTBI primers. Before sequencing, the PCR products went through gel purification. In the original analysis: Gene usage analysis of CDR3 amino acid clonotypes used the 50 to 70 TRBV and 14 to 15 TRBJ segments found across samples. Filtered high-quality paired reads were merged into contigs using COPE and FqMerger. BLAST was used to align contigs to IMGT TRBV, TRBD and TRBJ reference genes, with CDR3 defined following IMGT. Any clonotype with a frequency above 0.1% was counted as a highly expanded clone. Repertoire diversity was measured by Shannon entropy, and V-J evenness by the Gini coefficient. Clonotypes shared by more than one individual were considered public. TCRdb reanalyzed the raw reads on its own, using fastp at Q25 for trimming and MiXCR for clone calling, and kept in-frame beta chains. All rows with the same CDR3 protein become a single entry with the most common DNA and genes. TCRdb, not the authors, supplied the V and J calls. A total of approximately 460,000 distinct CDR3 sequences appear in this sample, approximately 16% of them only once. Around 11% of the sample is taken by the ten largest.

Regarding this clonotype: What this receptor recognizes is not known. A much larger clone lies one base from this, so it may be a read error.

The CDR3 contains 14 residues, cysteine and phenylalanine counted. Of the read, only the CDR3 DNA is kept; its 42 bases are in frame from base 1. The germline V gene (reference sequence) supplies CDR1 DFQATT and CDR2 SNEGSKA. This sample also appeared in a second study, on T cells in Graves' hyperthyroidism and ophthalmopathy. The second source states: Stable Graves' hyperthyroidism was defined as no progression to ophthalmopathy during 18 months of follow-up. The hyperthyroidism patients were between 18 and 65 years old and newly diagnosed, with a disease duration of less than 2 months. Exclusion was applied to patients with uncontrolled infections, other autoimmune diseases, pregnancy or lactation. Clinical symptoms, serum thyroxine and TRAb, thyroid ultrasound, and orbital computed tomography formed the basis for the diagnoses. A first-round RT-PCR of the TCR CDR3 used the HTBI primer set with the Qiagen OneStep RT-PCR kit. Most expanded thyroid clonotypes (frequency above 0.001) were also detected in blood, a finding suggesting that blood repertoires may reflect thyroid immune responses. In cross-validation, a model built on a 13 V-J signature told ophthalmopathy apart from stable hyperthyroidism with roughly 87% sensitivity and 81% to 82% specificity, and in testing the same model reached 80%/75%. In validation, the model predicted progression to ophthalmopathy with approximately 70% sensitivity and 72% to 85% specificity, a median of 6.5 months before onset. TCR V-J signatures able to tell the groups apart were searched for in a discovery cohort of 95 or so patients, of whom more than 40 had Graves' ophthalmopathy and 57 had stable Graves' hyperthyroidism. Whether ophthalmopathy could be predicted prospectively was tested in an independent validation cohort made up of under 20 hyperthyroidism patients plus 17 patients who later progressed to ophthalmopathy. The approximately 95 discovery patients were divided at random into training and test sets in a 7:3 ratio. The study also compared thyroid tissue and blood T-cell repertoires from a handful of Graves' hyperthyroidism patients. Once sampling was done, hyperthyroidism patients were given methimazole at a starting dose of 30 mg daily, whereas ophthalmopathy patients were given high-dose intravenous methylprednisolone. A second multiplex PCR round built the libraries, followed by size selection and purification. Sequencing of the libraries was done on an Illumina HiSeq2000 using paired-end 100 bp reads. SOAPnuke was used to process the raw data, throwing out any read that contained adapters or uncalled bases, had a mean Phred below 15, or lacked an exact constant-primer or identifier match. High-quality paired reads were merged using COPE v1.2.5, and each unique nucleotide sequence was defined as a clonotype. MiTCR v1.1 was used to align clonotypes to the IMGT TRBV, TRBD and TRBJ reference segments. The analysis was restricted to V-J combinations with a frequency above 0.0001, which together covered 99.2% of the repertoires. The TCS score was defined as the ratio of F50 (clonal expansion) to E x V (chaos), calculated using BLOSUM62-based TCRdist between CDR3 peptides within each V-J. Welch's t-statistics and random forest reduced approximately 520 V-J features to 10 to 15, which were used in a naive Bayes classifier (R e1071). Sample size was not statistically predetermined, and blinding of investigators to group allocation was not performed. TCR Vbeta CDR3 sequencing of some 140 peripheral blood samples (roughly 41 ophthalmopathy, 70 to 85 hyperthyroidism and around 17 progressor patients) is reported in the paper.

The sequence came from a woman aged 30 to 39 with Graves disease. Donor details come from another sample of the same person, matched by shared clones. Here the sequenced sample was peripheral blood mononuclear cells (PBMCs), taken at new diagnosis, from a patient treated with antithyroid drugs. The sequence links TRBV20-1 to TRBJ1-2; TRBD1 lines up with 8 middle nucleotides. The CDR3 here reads CRPQGNRGGAGYTF. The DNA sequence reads TGCAGGCCTCAAGGAAACAGGGGGGGAGCGGGCTACACCTTC.